These T cell receptor beta chains were read from a single sample in a study of naive and memory T cell subsets. TCRdb passed the UMI-ligation and nested PCR reads through MiXCR, listing each CDR3 protein once. The data hold around 5,000 distinct CDR3 sequences, with roughly 6.6% observed a single time. The specimen was effector memory CD8+ T cells from blood. These receptors were collected from a human donor in good health. CDR3s include the opening cysteine and the closing phenylalanine or tryptophan. The D gene is left open where the match is weak. Rows give clone size only sometimes, using once, few, many, or a class for an expanded clone.

abundance,d_gene,v_gene,j_gene,CDR3aa,CDR3nt
NA,NA,TRBV19,TRBJ2-7,CASSTSGAGADEQYF,TGTGCCAGTAGTACCTCCGGGGCAGGGGCCGACGAGCAGTACTTC
many,NA,TRBV5-8,TRBJ2-1,CASSLGGNEQFF,TGTGCCAGCAGCTTGGGGGGCAATGAGCAGTTCTTC
NA,NA,TRBV6-2/TRBV6-3,TRBJ2-4,CASSYEGVQNIQYF,TGTGCCAGCAGTTACGAAGGGGTTCAGAACATTCAGTACTTC
many,TRBD1,TRBV6-2/TRBV6-3,TRBJ1-2,CASSYPPDRVMDGYTF,TGTGCCAGCAGTTATCCCCCGGACAGGGTAATGGATGGCTACACCTTC
few,TRBD2,TRBV20-1,TRBJ2-2,CSARDELAGDTGELFF,TGCAGTGCTAGAGATGAACTAGCGGGAGACACCGGGGAGCTGTTTTTT
NA,NA,TRBV7-2,TRBJ1-1,CASSLGGAGTEAFF,TGTGCCAGCAGCCTAGGGGGGGCGGGCACTGAAGCTTTCTTT
large,TRBD1,TRBV13,TRBJ2-1,CASSATGTGNNEQFF,TGTGCCAGCAGCGCAACCGGGACAGGGAACAATGAGCAGTTCTTC
many,NA,TRBV20-1,TRBJ2-1,CSARDLRSSYNEQFF,TGCAGTGCTAGAGATCTAAGGAGCTCCTACAATGAGCAGTTCTTC
NA,NA,TRBV28,TRBJ2-3,CASSFIARGNTQYF,TGTGCCAGCAGCTTCATAGCCAGGGGCAATACGCAGTATTTT
NA,NA,TRBV20-1,TRBJ2-1,CSARDPGGLGSYEQFF,TGCAGTGCTAGAGACCCCGGAGGCCTTGGCTCGTATGAGCAGTTCTTC
NA,TRBD2,TRBV4-2,TRBJ2-1,CASSSQGAGGPDEQFF,TGTGCCAGCAGCTCCCAGGGAGCGGGGGGCCCGGATGAGCAGTTCTTC
NA,NA,TRBV5-6,TRBJ2-7,CASSPGPGAIAYEQYF,TGTGCCAGCTCCCCCGGACCGGGGGCGATCGCCTACGAGCAGTACTTC
many,TRBD2,TRBV6-4,TRBJ2-3,CASSARGGTDTQYF,TGTGCCAGCAGTGCTCGGGGGGGCACAGATACGCAGTATTTT
few,NA,TRBV7-6,TRBJ2-7,CASSGVASSYEQYF,TGTGCCAGCAGCGGCGTGGCTAGCTCCTACGAGCAGTACTTC
many,NA,TRBV6-2/TRBV6-3,TRBJ1-1,CASSSDGGSSEAFF,TGTGCCAGCAGTTCGGATGGGGGAAGCTCTGAAGCTTTCTTT
medium-sized,TRBD2,TRBV20-1,TRBJ2-1,CSAGSGRWENEQFF,TGCAGTGCGGGTAGCGGGAGGTGGGAGAATGAGCAGTTCTTC
many,NA,TRBV20-1,TRBJ1-2,CSAPAGNYGYTF,TGCAGTGCTCCGGCGGGGAACTATGGCTACACCTTC
many,TRBD2,TRBV4-3,TRBJ2-3,CASSQDGREADTQYF,TGCGCCAGCAGCCAAGATGGGCGGGAGGCAGATACGCAGTATTTT
many,TRBD2,TRBV5-6,TRBJ2-7,CASSWGGGSSYEQYF,TGTGCCAGCAGCTGGGGCGGGGGTAGCTCCTACGAGCAGTACTTC
medium-sized,TRBD2,TRBV6-2/TRBV6-3,TRBJ2-3,CAIDDSGGDRGTQYF,TGTGCCATCGACGATAGCGGGGGCGACCGAGGGACGCAGTATTTT
many,NA,TRBV2,TRBJ2-7,CASSSGASYEQYF,TGTGCCAGCAGTTCTGGGGCTTCCTACGAGCAGTACTTC
NA,NA,TRBV4-2,TRBJ2-2,CASSQDGEVGELFF,TGTGCCAGCAGCCAAGACGGCGAGGTCGGGGAGCTGTTTTTT
many,NA,TRBV9,TRBJ1-6,CASSVSDVDNSPLHF,TGTGCCAGCAGCGTATCAGACGTAGATAATTCACCCCTCCACTTT